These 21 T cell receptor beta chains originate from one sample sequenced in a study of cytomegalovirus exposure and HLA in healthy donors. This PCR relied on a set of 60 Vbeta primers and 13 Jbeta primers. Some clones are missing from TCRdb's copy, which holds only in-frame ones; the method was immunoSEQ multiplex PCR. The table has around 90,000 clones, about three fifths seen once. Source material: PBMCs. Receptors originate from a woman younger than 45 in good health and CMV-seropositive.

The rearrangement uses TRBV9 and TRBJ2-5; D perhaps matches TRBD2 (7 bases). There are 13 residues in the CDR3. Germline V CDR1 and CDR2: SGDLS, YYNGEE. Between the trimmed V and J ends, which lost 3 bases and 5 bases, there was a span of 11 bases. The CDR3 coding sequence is TGTGCCAGCAGCGCGGGGGGCGGGGAGACCCAGTACTTC. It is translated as CASSAGGGETQYF.

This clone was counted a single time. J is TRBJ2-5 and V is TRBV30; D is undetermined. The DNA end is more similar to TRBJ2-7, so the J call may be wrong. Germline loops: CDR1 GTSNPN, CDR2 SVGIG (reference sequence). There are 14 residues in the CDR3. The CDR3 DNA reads TGTGCCTGGAGTTTTTCCTACAGCTCCTACGAGCAGTACTTC. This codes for CAWSFSYSSYEQYF.

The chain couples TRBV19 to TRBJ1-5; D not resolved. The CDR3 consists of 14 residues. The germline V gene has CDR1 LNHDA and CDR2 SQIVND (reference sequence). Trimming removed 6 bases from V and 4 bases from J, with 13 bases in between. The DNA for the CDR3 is TGTGCCAGTAGGGGTCTCGGGGAAAATCAGCCCCAGCATTTT. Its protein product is CASRGLGENQPQHF.

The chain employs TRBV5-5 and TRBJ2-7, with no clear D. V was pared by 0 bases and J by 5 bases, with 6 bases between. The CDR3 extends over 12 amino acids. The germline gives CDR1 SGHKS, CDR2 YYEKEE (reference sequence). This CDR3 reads CASSLVVHEQYF. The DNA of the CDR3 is TGTGCCAGCAGCTTGGTCGTCCACGAGCAGTACTTC. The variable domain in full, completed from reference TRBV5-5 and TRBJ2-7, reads DAGVTQSPTHLIKTRGQQVTLRCSPISGHKSVSWYQQVLGQGPQFIFQYYEKEERGRGNFPDRFSARQFPNYSSELNVNALLLGDSALYLCASSLVVHEQYFGPGTRLTVT.

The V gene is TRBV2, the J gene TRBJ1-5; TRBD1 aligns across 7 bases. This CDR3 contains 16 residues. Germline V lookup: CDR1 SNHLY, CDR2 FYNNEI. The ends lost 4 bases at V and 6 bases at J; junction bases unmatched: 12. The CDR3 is CASSGQTGLSGQPQHF. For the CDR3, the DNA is TGTGCCAGCAGTGGCCAGACAGGGCTGTCTGGTCAGCCCCAGCATTTT.

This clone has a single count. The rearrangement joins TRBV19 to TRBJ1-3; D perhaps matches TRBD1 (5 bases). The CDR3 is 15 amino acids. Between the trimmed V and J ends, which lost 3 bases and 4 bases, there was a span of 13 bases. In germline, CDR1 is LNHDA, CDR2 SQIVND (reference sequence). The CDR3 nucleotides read TGTGCCAGTAGTATCTCAGGGATGGGAGGAAACACCATATATTTT. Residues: CASSISGMGGNTIYF.

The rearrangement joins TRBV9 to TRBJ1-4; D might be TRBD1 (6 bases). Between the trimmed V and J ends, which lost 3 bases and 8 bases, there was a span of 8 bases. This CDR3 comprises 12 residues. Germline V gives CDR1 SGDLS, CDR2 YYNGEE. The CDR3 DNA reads TGTGCCAGCAGCGCCACAGGGGAAAAACTGTTTTTT. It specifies CASSATGEKLFF.

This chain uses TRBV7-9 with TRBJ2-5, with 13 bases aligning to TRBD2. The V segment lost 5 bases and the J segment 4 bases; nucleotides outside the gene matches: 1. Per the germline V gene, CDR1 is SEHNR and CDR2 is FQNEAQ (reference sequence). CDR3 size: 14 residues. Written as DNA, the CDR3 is TGTGCCAGCAGCCGGACTAGCGGGGGAGAGACCCAGTACTTC. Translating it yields CASSRTSGGETQYF.

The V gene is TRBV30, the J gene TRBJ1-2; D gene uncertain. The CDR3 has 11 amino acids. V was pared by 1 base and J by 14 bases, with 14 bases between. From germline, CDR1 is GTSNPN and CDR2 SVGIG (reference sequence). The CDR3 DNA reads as TGTGCCTGGAGTGCCTCCCCGAAACATACCTTC. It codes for CAWSASPKHTF.

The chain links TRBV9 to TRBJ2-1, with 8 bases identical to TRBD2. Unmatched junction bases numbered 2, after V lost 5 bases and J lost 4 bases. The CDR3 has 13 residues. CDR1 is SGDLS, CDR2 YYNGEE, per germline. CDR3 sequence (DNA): TGTGCCAGCAGTCTAGCGGGTTACAATGAGCAGTTCTTC. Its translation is CASSLAGYNEQFF. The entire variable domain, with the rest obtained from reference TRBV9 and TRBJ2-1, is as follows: DSGVTQTPKHLITATGQRVTLRCSPRSGDLSVYWYQQSLDQGLQFLIQYYNGEERAKGNILERFSAQQFPDLHSELNLSSLELGDSALYFCASSLAGYNEQFFGPGTRLTVL.

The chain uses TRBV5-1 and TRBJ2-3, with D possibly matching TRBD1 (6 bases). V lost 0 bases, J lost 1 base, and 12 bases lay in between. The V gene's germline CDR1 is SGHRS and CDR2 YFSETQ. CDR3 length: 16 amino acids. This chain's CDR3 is CASSLDSGVRTDTQYF. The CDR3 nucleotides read TGCGCCAGCAGCTTGGACTCAGGGGTCCGCACAGATACGCAGTATTTT.

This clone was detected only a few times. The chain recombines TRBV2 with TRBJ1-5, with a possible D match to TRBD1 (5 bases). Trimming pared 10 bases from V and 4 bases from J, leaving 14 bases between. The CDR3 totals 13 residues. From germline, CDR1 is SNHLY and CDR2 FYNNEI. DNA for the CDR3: TGTGCCATTTCAGGACACGAAAATCAGCCCCAGCATTTT. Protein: CAISGHENQPQHF. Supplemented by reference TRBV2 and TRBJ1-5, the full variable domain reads EPEVTQTPSHQVTQMGQEVILRCVPISNHLYFYWYRQILGQKVEFLVSFYNNEISEKSEIFDDQFSVERPDGSNFTLKIRSTKLEDSAMYFCAISGHENQPQHFGDGTRLSIL.

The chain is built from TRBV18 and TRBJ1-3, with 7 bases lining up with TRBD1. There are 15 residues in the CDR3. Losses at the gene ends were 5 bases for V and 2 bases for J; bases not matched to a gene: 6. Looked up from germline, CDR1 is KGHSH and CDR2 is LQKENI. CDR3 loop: CASSKRQGPGNTIYF. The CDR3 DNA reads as TGTGCCAGCTCAAAGAGACAGGGCCCTGGAAACACCATATATTTT.

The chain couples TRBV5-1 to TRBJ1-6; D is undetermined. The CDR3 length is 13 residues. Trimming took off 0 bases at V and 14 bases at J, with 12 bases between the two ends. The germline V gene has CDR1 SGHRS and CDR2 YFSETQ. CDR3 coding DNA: TGCGCCAGCAGCTTGGGACCGTCCGAGGCCCTCCACTTT. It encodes CASSLGPSEALHF.

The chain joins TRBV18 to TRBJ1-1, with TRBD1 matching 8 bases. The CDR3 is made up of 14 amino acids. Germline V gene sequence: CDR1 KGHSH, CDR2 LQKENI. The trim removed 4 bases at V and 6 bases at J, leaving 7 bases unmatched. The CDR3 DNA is TGTGCCAGCTCACTGCAGGGGGCTGGGGCTGAAGCTTTCTTT. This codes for CASSLQGAGAEAFF. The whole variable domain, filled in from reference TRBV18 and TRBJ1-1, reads NAGVMQNPRHLVRRRGQEARLRCSPMKGHSHVYWYRQLPEEGLKFMVYLQKENIIDESGMPKERFSAEFPKEGPSILRIQQVVRGDSAAYFCASSLQGAGAEAFFGQGTRLTVV.

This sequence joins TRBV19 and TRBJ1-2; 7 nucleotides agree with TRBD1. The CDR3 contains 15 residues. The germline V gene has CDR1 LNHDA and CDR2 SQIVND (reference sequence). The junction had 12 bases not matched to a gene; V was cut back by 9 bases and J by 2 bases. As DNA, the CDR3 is TGTGCCAGAAGGGGGCGGCTTTTTAAGAACTATGGCTACACCTTC. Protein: CARRGRLFKNYGYTF.

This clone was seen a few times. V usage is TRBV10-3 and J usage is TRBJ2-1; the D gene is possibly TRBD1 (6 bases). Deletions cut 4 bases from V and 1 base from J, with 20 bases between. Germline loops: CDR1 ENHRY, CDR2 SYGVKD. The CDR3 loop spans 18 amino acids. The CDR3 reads CAISGSPGRGASYNEQFF. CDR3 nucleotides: TGTGCCATCAGTGGGTCACCGGGCAGGGGAGCTTCCTACAATGAGCAGTTCTTC.

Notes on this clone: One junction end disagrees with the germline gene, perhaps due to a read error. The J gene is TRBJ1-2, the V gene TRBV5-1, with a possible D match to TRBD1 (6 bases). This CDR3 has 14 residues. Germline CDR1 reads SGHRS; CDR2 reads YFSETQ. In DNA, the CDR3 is TGCGCCAGCAGCTTGAGGACAGAGGCCTATGGCTACCCCTTC. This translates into CASSLRTEAYGYPF. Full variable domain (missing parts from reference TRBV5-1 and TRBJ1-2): KAGVTQTPRYLIKTRGQQVTLSCSPISGHRSVSWYQQTPGQGLQFLFEYFSETQRNKGNFPGRFSGRQFSNSRSEMNVSTLELGDSALYLCASSLRTEAYGYPFGSGTRLTVV.

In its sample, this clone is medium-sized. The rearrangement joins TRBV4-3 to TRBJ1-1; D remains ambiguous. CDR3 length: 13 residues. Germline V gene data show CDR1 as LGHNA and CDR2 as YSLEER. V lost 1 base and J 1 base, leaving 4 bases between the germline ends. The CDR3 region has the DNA TGCGCCAGCAGCCAAGCGGGGAACACTGAAGCTTTCTTT. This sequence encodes CASSQAGNTEAFF.

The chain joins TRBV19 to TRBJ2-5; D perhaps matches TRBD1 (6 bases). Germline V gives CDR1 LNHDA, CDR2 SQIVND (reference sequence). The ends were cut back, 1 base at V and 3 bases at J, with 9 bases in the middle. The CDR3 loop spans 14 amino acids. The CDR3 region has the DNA TGTGCCAGTAGTATAGGAGGGGGAGAAGAGACCCAGTACTTC. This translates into CASSIGGGEETQYF. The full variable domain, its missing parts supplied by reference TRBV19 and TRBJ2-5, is DGGITQSPKYLFRKEGQNVTLSCEQNLNHDAMYWYRQDPGQGLRLIYYSQIVNDFQKGDIAEGYSVSREKKESFPLTVTSAQKNPTAFYLCASSIGGGEETQYFGPGTRLLVL.

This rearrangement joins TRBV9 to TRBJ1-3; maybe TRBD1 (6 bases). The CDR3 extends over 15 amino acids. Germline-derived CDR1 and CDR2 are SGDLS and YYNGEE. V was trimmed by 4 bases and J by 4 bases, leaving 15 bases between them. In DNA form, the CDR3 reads TGTGCCAGCAGCATATGGGGGCTTTCCGGAAACACCATATATTTT. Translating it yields CASSIWGLSGNTIYF.